This entry features one T cell receptor beta chain sequence. Its antigen is still unknown. There are no base qualities to consult, and no much larger clone falls within one base. These data belong to a study of T cell responses to AZD1222 COVID-19 vaccine (dated by TCRdb to the early 2020s). Study-wide context: Because spike-specific TCR depth and breadth did not differ between the two schedules, AZD1222 recipients who got a second dose at roughly 4 weeks were pooled with those who got a second dose at roughly 12 weeks. Trial participants were enrolled into age subgroups of 18-55, 56-69 and 70-plus years, which contained approximately 150, 28 and 58 TCR-sequenced participants, respectively. TCR sequencing was performed for some 250 trial participants, of whom 200 to 220 were given two doses of AZD1222 and around 25 were given two doses of MenACWY control vaccine.

The CDR3 regions of human TCRbeta chains were analyzed by immunosequencing. Regarding the original processing steps: TCRs in the repertoires were matched against a reference library of SARS-CoV-2-specific TCRs that had been generated with the MIRA antigen-specificity platform. Breadth was defined as the fraction of unique TCRs that were SARS-CoV-2-associated, and depth was defined as the fraction of total T cells that were SARS-CoV-2-associated. Each spike-specific TCR was assigned to its reactive spike region and to a CD4 or CD8 class using the MIRA data. Log10-transformed breadth and depth values were compared by one-way ANOVA with Sidak's multiple comparisons tests. Entries here come from immuneACCESS through TCRdb and include only in-frame sequences with V and J called. Some clones fail to appear in such tables; in the studies checked, an unresolved V gene covers under half of the shortfall, and the cause of the remainder is unknown. V, J and clone size are those of that table, while D and trimming were read from the DNA. The sample table holds approximately 140,000 clones, of which approximately 94% were seen once. Around 5.1% of the sample comes from the top ten.

Study-wide conclusions, independent of this receptor: Participants were mostly white British, with more females than males. The authors suggested clonal diversity may have been underestimated. Because no day 14 peak-response samples were available, the repertoires could be characterized only after the peak T cell response. Epitopes outside the regions mutated in the B.1.351 and B.1.1.7 variants were reportedly recognized by nearly half of the unique spike-specific TCRs. Conclusions about previously exposed vaccinees are limited, since just 6 or 7 AZD1222 recipients were seropositive for SARS-CoV-2 at baseline. A significant rise in spike-specific TCR breadth and depth was observed after two AZD1222 doses relative to day 0 and relative to MenACWY recipients. The 56-69-year group was small, and its depth increase did not reach significance, likely because of low power. The whole spike protein was spanned by vaccine-associated CD4 TCRs, and dominant responses were seen in regions 160-218 and 743-854.

The sample's time point, from its label and the paper: baseline before first vaccination. Samples from vaccinated people were obtained from the UK trials COV001 and COV002, which included a single-blind randomized controlled phase 2/3 trial of AZD1222 (ChAdOx1 nCoV-19) in healthy adults. For TCRbeta chain sequencing, PBMC samples from trial participants were taken at day 0 and at day 28 after the second dose. Deletion took 4 bases off V and 3 bases off J, with a span of 18 bases between the germline ends. The CDR3 has 16 amino acids, counting the end cysteine and phenylalanine. Only the CDR3 portion is preserved as DNA: 48 bases, with reading frame beginning at the first base. CDR1 and CDR2, per the germline V gene, are MNHEY and SVGEGT.

The sequencing used peripheral blood, collected on day 0 of AZD1222 vaccination. This receptor was obtained from an adult in good health. This sequence uses TRBV6-2 or TRBV6-3 and TRBJ1-1; the D gene lacks a confident call. The CDR3 is CASSSHSGPGYTEAFF. The sequenced DNA is TGTGCCAGCAGTTCCCATTCCGGGCCGGGGTACACTGAAGCTTTCTTT.